This T cell receptor beta chain is drawn from a study of early stage breast cancer tumors. Libraries were prepared by immunoSEQ multiplex PCR; TCRdb keeps only in-frame clonotypes and omits some of them. This sample yields 65,000 to 75,000 clones, of which approximately 80% are seen a single time; approximately 4.8% belongs to the top ten. Per germline, CDR1 SGHTS and CDR2 YDEGEE. V was pared by 2 bases and J by 9 bases, with 10 bases of the junction left unmatched. This CDR3 spans 15 amino acids. V gene TRBV5-8 combines with J gene TRBJ2-2; 7 bases are a match to TRBD1. This TCR came from a person aged 40 to 49 with breast cancer. The sample taken for sequencing was blood. The CDR3, as DNA: TGTGCCAGCAGCTTCCTCGACAGGGATAATCGGGAGCTGTTTTTT. This gives the protein CASSFLDRDNRELFF.